These 6 T cell receptor beta chains were sequenced from one sample in a study of OX40 agonist ivuxolimab in advanced cancers. Sequencing was performed with immunoSEQ multiplex PCR; in TCRdb, only in-frame clones are kept and a portion is missing. This table holds some 46,000 clones, about 89% found once. The sample consisted of CD4+ or CD8+ T cells sorted from blood, taken in a trial of the OX40 agonist ivuxolimab. All receptors derive from an adult with an advanced solid tumor such as melanoma, head and neck, liver or kidney cancer.

The J gene is TRBJ2-7, the V gene TRBV9, with D possibly matching TRBD2 (5 bases). V dropped 0 bases and J dropped 2 bases, with 9 bases sitting between them. From germline, CDR1 is SGDLS and CDR2 YYNGEE. The length of the CDR3 is 14 residues. DNA for the CDR3: TGTGCCAGCAGCGTAGACGGGGATCCCTACGAGCAGTACTTC. Its protein product is CASSVDGDPYEQYF. Drawing the rest from reference TRBV9 and TRBJ2-7, the complete variable domain is DSGVTQTPKHLITATGQRVTLRCSPRSGDLSVYWYQQSLDQGLQFLIQYYNGEERAKGNILERFSAQQFPDLHSELNLSSLELGDSALYFCASSVDGDPYEQYFGPGTRLTVT.

This sequence joins TRBV19 and TRBJ2-1; 7 bases agree with TRBD2. The CDR3 extends over 15 amino acids. Germline assignment: CDR1 LNHDA and CDR2 SQIVND (reference sequence). The trim removed 4 bases at V and 2 bases at J, leaving 5 bases unmatched. CDR3 sequence: CASSSSGRAYNEQFF. The CDR3 DNA is TGTGCCAGTAGTAGTAGCGGGCGAGCCTACAATGAGCAGTTCTTC.

The chain combines TRBV11-3 with TRBJ2-7; tentatively, D is TRBD1 (5 bases). Germline loops: CDR1 SGHNT, CDR2 YENEEA. The germline V and J ends were trimmed by 1 base and 6 bases, with 19 bases remaining between them. The CDR3 extends over 16 amino acids. The DNA for the CDR3 is TGTGCCAGCAGCTTAGGACAGCTAGAGACCAGACCCGAGCAGTACTTC. Protein: CASSLGQLETRPEQYF.

This rearrangement joins TRBV9 to TRBJ1-1; no firm D call. The CDR3 totals 15 residues. The germline V gene has CDR1 SGDLS and CDR2 YYNGEE. The V and J ends lost 0 bases and 0 bases respectively, with 9 bases between them. DNA for the CDR3: TGTGCCAGCAGCGTAGACGGCAGGTTGAACACTGAAGCTTTCTTT. It encodes CASSVDGRLNTEAFF.

The V and J genes are TRBV5-8 and TRBJ2-1; D is possibly TRBD1 (6 bases). The CDR3 is 14 amino acids. CDR1 and CDR2 (germline): SGHTS, YDEGEE. The V gene lost 2 bases and the J gene lost 10 bases, with 16 bases spanning the gap. In nucleotides, the CDR3 is TGTGCCAGCAGCTTCTGGGGGCAAATGAGGGAGCAGTTCTTC. Amino acids: CASSFWGQMREQFF.

The gene calls are TRBV7-2 and TRBJ1-2; no firm D call. CDR1 is SGHTA and CDR2 is FQGNSA in the germline V gene. Between the trimmed V and J ends, which lost 6 bases and 8 bases, there was a span of 16 bases. The CDR3 runs to 13 residues. The DNA of the CDR3 is TGTGCCAGCAGGGTATCAAGTACGGGAGGCTACACCTTC. Translating it yields CASRVSSTGGYTF.